One T cell receptor (beta chain) is described in this entry. Its antigen is undetermined. A second about 7 to 11 cycle PCR used barcoded and J-beta primers. A template-switch adaptor containing 12 random nucleotides labeled each cDNA molecule. TCRdb fed the 5' RACE reads into MiXCR, producing one record per CDR3 protein. The sample yields approximately 1.5 million distinct CDR3 sequences, around 40% seen once. Caucasian, healthy and from Russia, the donors were aged between about 6 and 100. These data are taken from a study of blood T cells in healthy people across ages. Study summary: About one barcoded TCR beta cDNA was captured per two T cells.

General observations from the study: Roughly linear declines in TCR beta diversity per million T cells occurred with age.

The sequenced material came from blood. The sequence came from a woman aged 18-29 years in good health.

The CDR3 coding sequence is TGCAGTGCTAGTGTATTAGCATCGACCGAGACCCAGTACTTC. Encoded protein: CSASVLASTETQYF. The chain links TRBV20-1 to TRBJ2-5; D gene ambiguous. CDR1 DFQATT and CDR2 SNEGSKA come from the germline V gene (reference sequence). Between the trimmed V and J ends, which lost 3 bases and 5 bases, there was a span of 16 bases. CDR3 length: 14 residues.